The 28 T cell receptor beta chains below come from one sample, sequenced in a study of blood T cell repertoires in COVID-19. Sequenced by immunoSEQ multiplex PCR; TCRdb stores in-frame clones only, minus some. The sample contains some 380,000 clones, about 90% of which appear only once. The source material was PBMCs or T cells enriched from blood (not recorded which). The origin of the receptors is a man aged 25-40 years who had recovered from COVID-19.

The chain recombines TRBV19 with TRBJ2-2; 9 bases agree with TRBD1. Germline assignment: CDR1 LNHDA and CDR2 SQIVND (reference sequence). V was pared by 11 bases and J by 6 bases, with 10 bases of the junction left unmatched. The CDR3 is 14 residues long. The CDR3 loop reads CAVGQTGGSGELFF. In nucleotides, the CDR3 is TGTGCCGTAGGACAAACAGGGGGCTCCGGGGAGCTGTTTTTT.

The rearrangement joins TRBV7-9 to TRBJ2-3; TRBD2 aligns across 7 bases. CDR1 and CDR2 (germline): SEHNR, FQNEAQ (reference sequence). This CDR3 comprises 16 residues. After removal of 5 bases from V and 9 bases from J, the junction contained 17 bases not matched to a gene. CDR3 bases: TGTGCCAGCAGCACCCCCATTGGGACTATGGACGGCACGCAGTATTTT. This translates into CASSTPIGTMDGTQYF.

This chain uses TRBV10-3 with TRBJ1-5; 9 bases fit TRBD1. V dropped 2 bases and J dropped 8; count of bases not matched to a gene: 7. The CDR3 is 15 residues long. Germline assignment: CDR1 ENHRY and CDR2 SYGVKD. CDR3 in amino acids: CAISEGQGIGEPQHF. DNA of the CDR3: TGTGCCATCAGTGAGGGACAGGGGATAGGGGAGCCCCAGCATTTT.

The table lists this clone with a count of one. The rearrangement links TRBV9 to TRBJ2-1, with TRBD2 as a possible D gene (6 bases). The CDR3 has 16 residues. Trimming removed 0 bases at V and 6 bases at J, with 16 bases between. In germline, CDR1 is SGDLS, CDR2 YYNGEE. The CDR3 sequence is CASSVAGDRNLNEQFF. In DNA form, the CDR3 reads TGTGCCAGCAGCGTAGCGGGAGACAGAAACCTCAATGAGCAGTTCTTC.

The chain joins TRBV9 to TRBJ1-2; 9 positions agree with TRBD1. V dropped 7 bases and J dropped 4; count of bases not matched to a gene: 17. The CDR3 consists of 17 residues. Germline CDR1 SGDLS, CDR2 YYNGEE. CDR3 residues: CASGEPGEQGAGYGYTF. The CDR3, as DNA: TGTGCCAGCGGCGAACCGGGGGAACAGGGGGCCGGCTATGGCTACACCTTC.

This clone was detected a few times. This chain joins TRBV12-5 and TRBJ1-4; D may be TRBD1 (6 bases). The V gene lost 5 bases and the J gene lost 3 bases, with 28 bases spanning the gap. The CDR3 covers 20 residues. Germline V lookup: CDR1 LGHNT, CDR2 FRNRAP. DNA for the CDR3: TGTGCTAGTGGTCGCCCTCCCGGGGCAGGGGATACTCCGGCTAATGAAAAACTGTTTTTT. The encoded protein is CASGRPPGAGDTPANEKLFF. The variable domain in full, with the rest retrieved from reference TRBV12-5 and TRBJ1-4, is DARVTQTPRHKVTEMGQEVTMRCQPILGHNTVFWYRQTMMQGLELLAYFRNRAPLDDSGMPKDRFSAEMPDATLATLKIQPSEPRDSAVYFCASGRPPGAGDTPANEKLFFGSGTQLSVL.

The rearrangement joins TRBV6-6 to TRBJ1-5; 11 nucleotides match TRBD1. The CDR3 has 16 residues. Per the germline V gene, CDR1 is MNHNY and CDR2 is SVGAGI (reference sequence). The ends lost 7 bases at V and 4 bases at J; junction bases unmatched: 9. In nucleotides, the CDR3 is TGTGCCAGCAATATTCCGGGACAGGGGGGTAATCAGCCCCAGCATTTT. This codes for CASNIPGQGGNQPQHF.

This clone was recorded only once. The rearrangement uses TRBV2 and TRBJ2-5; 8 nucleotides align to TRBD1. Germline V gives CDR1 SNHLY, CDR2 FYNNEI. Trimming at V came to 7 bases and at J to 5 bases, leaving 9 bases not matched to a gene. CDR3 length: 14 amino acids. The chain's CDR3 is CASIRPGGVETQYF. Written as DNA, the CDR3 is TGTGCCAGCATCAGACCAGGGGGCGTGGAGACCCAGTACTTC.

V usage is TRBV5-1 and J usage is TRBJ2-5; the match to TRBD2 covers 10 bases. Trimming cost V 1 base and J 2 bases; bases outside gene matches: 5. Germline CDR1 SGHRS, CDR2 YFSETQ. CDR3 length: 16 residues. This chain's CDR3 is CASSLNQAGGQETQYF. DNA of the CDR3: TGCGCCAGCAGCTTGAACCAAGCGGGGGGGCAAGAGACCCAGTACTTC. The full variable domain, completed using reference TRBV5-1 and TRBJ2-5, is KAGVTQTPRYLIKTRGQQVTLSCSPISGHRSVSWYQQTPGQGLQFLFEYFSETQRNKGNFPGRFSGRQFSNSRSEMNVSTLELGDSALYLCASSLNQAGGQETQYFGPGTRLLVL.

The J gene is TRBJ2-5, the V gene TRBV5-4; 9 nucleotides align to TRBD2. Germline CDR1 and CDR2: SGHNT and YYREEE (reference sequence). The CDR3 runs to 16 residues. Trimming at V came to 4 bases and at J to 5 bases, leaving 12 bases not matched to a gene. The CDR3 is CASSPQAGGPEETQYF. The DNA of the CDR3 is TGTGCCAGCAGCCCCCAGGCGGGGGGGCCGGAGGAGACCCAGTACTTC. The whole variable domain, remainder taken from reference TRBV5-4 and TRBJ2-5, is ETGVTQSPTHLIKTRGQQVTLRCSSQSGHNTVSWYQQALGQGPQFIFQYYREEENGRGNFPPRFSGLQFPNYSSELNVNALELDDSALYLCASSPQAGGPEETQYFGPGTRLLVL.

The rearrangement links TRBV12-3 or TRBV12-4 to TRBJ1-5; D is ambiguous. Trimming left V 0 bases short and J 9 bases short, with 9 bases between. This CDR3 region has 13 residues. The CDR3 DNA reads as TGTGCCAGCAGTTTAGCAGCGGGAGGGCCCCAGCATTTT. As protein: CASSLAAGGPQHF.

This rearrangement joins TRBV15 to TRBJ2-7; unclear D gene. V gave up 1 base and J gave up 4 bases, with 5 bases separating them. Germline V gene sequence: CDR1 LNHNV, CDR2 YYDKDF (reference sequence). The CDR3 covers 12 residues. CDR3 sequence: CATSRANYEQYF. CDR3 DNA sequence: TGTGCCACCAGCAGAGCTAATTACGAGCAGTACTTC.

This clone was picked up a small number of times. The V call is TRBV5-1, the J call TRBJ1-5; TRBD1 aligns across 8 bases. This CDR3 is 16 amino acids long. Germline CDR1 and CDR2: SGHRS and YFSETQ. Trimming cost V 4 bases and J 4 bases; bases outside gene matches: 10. The CDR3 sequence: CASSPEGQGANQPQHF. The CDR3 DNA reads TGCGCCAGCAGCCCCGAAGGACAGGGAGCTAATCAGCCCCAGCATTTT.

The chain links TRBV5-1 to TRBJ1-4, with D perhaps matching TRBD1 (6 bases). The CDR3 runs to 18 residues. Germline CDR1 is SGHRS and CDR2 is YFSETQ. V lost 0 bases and J 3 bases, leaving 18 bases between the germline ends. The CDR3 spells CASSLAGQGSAANEKLFF. CDR3 nucleotides: TGCGCCAGCAGCTTGGCGGGGCAGGGGAGCGCCGCTAATGAAAAACTGTTTTTT.

This clone was observed a few times. This chain joins TRBV25-1 and TRBJ1-2; D call uncertain. The CDR3 runs 13 residues. Trimming left V 5 bases short and J 8 bases short, with 15 bases between. Germline V lookup: CDR1 MGHDK, CDR2 SYGVNS. CDR3: CASSPNSFSGYTF. In DNA, the CDR3 is TGTGCCAGCAGTCCCAACTCCTTCTCCGGCTACACCTTC.

This chain connects TRBV18 to TRBJ1-4; TRBD1 agrees at 7 bases. The V and J ends lost 3 bases and 8 bases, in that order; junction bases with no gene match: 12. CDR1 and CDR2 (germline): KGHSH, LQKENI. The CDR3 totals 16 residues. In DNA form, the CDR3 reads TGTGCCAGCTCACCTACCCCGGGACAGACAGACGAAAAACTGTTTTTT. Encoded protein: CASSPTPGQTDEKLFF.

The chain combines TRBV6-2 or TRBV6-3 with TRBJ1-1; 8 positions match TRBD1. CDR1 and CDR2 from the germline V gene are MNHEY and SVGEGT. This CDR3 is built from 15 residues. The V segment lost 2 bases and the J segment 6 bases; nucleotides outside the gene matches: 8. The CDR3 here is CASSYLQGAKPEAFF. DNA for the CDR3: TGTGCCAGCAGTTACCTTCAGGGGGCGAAACCTGAAGCTTTCTTT.

This sequence joins TRBV18 and TRBJ2-7; D is perhaps TRBD1 (5 bases). This CDR3 is 13 amino acids long. In germline, CDR1 is KGHSH, CDR2 LQKENI. The germline V and J ends were trimmed by 6 bases and 6 bases, with 15 bases remaining between them. The CDR3 loop is CASSPTTAPEQYF. CDR3 sequence (DNA): TGTGCCAGCTCTCCTACGACAGCCCCCGAGCAGTACTTC.

The V and J genes are TRBV6-6 and TRBJ2-1; D call uncertain. Germline loops: CDR1 MNHNY, CDR2 SVGAGI (reference sequence). CDR3 length equals 16 residues. The ends were cut back, 0 bases at V and 4 bases at J, with 13 bases in the middle. CDR3 sequence reads: CASSYSTLRLYNEQFF. The CDR3 DNA reads as TGTGCCAGCAGTTACTCGACGCTGAGACTGTACAATGAGCAGTTCTTC.

The chain recombines TRBV23-1 with TRBJ1-3; D may be TRBD1 (5 bases). TRBV23-1 is sorted into the ORF group, with uncertain function. Trimming cost V 4 bases and J 3 bases, with 16 bases left between them. The CDR3 length is 16 residues. Here the CDR3 DNA reads TGCGCCAGCAGTCGACATACAGGATGCAGTGGAAACACCATATATTTT. Translated: CASSRHTGCSGNTIYF.

V is TRBV7-6 and J is TRBJ2-1; 9 bases are shared with TRBD1. J lost 8 bases, V lost 3 bases, and 5 bases had no gene match. The germline V gene has CDR1 SGHVS and CDR2 FNYEAQ. This CDR3 spans 14 amino acids. In DNA, the CDR3 is TGTGCCAGCAGCTTTCGGACAGGGGAGGATGAGCAGTTCTTC. This codes for CASSFRTGEDEQFF.

The table lists this clone with a few counts. The gene calls are TRBV19 and TRBJ1-2; tentatively, D is TRBD1 (6 bases). This CDR3 is built from 13 residues. The V and J ends lost 5 bases and 1 base respectively, with 8 bases between them. The germline gives CDR1 LNHDA, CDR2 SQIVND (reference sequence). CDR3 DNA: TGTGCCAGTAGTCGGACAGTTAACTATGGCTACACCTTC. It codes for CASSRTVNYGYTF.

V gene TRBV6-5 combines with J gene TRBJ1-4; 7 bases are a match to TRBD1. CDR3 length: 14 amino acids. The V gene's germline CDR1 is MNHEY and CDR2 SVGAGI. J was trimmed by 5 bases and V by 10 bases; bases with no gene match: 10. The CDR3 is CATISTGRNEKLFF. The CDR3 region has the DNA TGTGCCACCATATCGACAGGGAGGAATGAAAAACTGTTTTTT.

The V call is TRBV5-5, the J call TRBJ2-5; a possible D gene is TRBD1 (6 bases). The CDR3 extends over 16 amino acids. The germline V gene has CDR1 SGHKS and CDR2 YYEKEE (reference sequence). With 2 bases removed from V and 1 base from J, the gap between germline ends came to 15 bases. The CDR3: CASSFVGAGGQETQYF. The CDR3 DNA reads as TGTGCCAGCAGCTTCGTGGGGGCCGGTGGCCAAGAGACCCAGTACTTC. Filled out from reference TRBV5-5 and TRBJ2-5, the complete variable domain reads DAGVTQSPTHLIKTRGQQVTLRCSPISGHKSVSWYQQVLGQGPQFIFQYYEKEERGRGNFPDRFSARQFPNYSSELNVNALLLGDSALYLCASSFVGAGGQETQYFGPGTRLLVL.

The rearrangement links TRBV4-1 to TRBJ1-5, with D hard to call. The germline V and J ends were trimmed by 0 bases and 4 bases, with 10 bases remaining between them. Germline V gene lookup returns CDR1 MGHRA and CDR2 YSYEKL. CDR3 length equals 15 residues. DNA for the CDR3: TGCGCCAGCAGCCAAGATCCCGGGGTAAATCAGCCCCAGCATTTT. This sequence encodes CASSQDPGVNQPQHF.

This clone was counted once. V and J are TRBV27 and TRBJ1-4; 10 nucleotides match TRBD1. The CDR3 covers 17 residues. V shed 4 bases, J shed 8 bases, and the junction held 13 bases outside the gene matches. Germline V gene lookup returns CDR1 MNHEY and CDR2 SMNVEV (reference sequence). This chain's CDR3 is CASSWGTGAVVREKLFF. The CDR3 nucleotides read TGTGCCAGCAGTTGGGGGACAGGGGCCGTCGTGCGGGAAAAACTGTTTTTT.

This clone was seen just once. The chain is built from TRBV6-1 and TRBJ1-5; D unclear. The CDR3 has 13 residues. In germline, CDR1 is MNHNS, CDR2 SASEGT. V lost 2 bases and J lost 10, with 12 bases in between. The DNA for the CDR3 is TGTGCCAGCAGTGAATACACGAATCGACCCCAGCATTTT. Encoded protein: CASSEYTNRPQHF.

This clone was seen just once. The genes are TRBV7-3 and TRBJ2-1; TRBD1 aligns across 8 bases. Germline V gene data show CDR1 as SGHTA and CDR2 as FQGTGA. Trimming removed 3 bases from V and 1 base from J; junction bases left unmatched: 8. CDR3 length equals 17 residues. The chain's CDR3 is CASSFPSTGGSYNEQFF. CDR3 sequence (DNA): TGTGCCAGCAGCTTCCCCTCCACAGGGGGTTCCTACAATGAGCAGTTCTTC.